The clone carrying this T cell receptor beta chain was recorded a few times. Antigen: not known. Using its own MiXCR run on the reads, TCRdb lists one record per CDR3 protein. The data show under 800,000 distinct CDR3 sequences, with roughly 26% seen just once and 6.5% to 10% held by the top ten. The data stem from a study of T cell repertoires in cytomegalovirus infection. Per the germline V gene, CDR1 is LNHDA and CDR2 is SQIVND (reference sequence). The CDR3 covers 13 residues. The V end was cut by 3 bases, the J end by 10 bases, with 13 bases between. Findings and caveats of the study: CMV-specific TCR beta clonotypes restricted by HLA-C were the ones dominating the ex vivo response.

The sequence was collected from a human donor in good health (CMV status not recorded). Some clones in this sample may be carry-over from other donors' samples. V usage is TRBV19 and J usage is TRBJ2-1, with a tentative D call TRBD1 (5 bases). Sequences were obtained from CD8+ T cells from PBMCs. The CDR3 is CASSIGAPIEQFF. In nucleotides, the CDR3 is TGTGCCAGTAGTATTGGGGCACCAATAGAGCAGTTCTTC.